A single sample is the source of the 3 T cell receptor beta chains below, sequenced in a study of CD8+CD57+ T cells in acquired aplastic anemia (dated by TCRdb to the late 2010s). Sequencing took place on an Illumina HiSeq 2000. Profiling of TCR beta VDJ combinations and CDR3 sequences used genomic DNA as the template. TCRdb trimmed public reads at Q25 via fastp, called clones via MiXCR and kept in-frame beta chains. Identical CDR3 proteins give one entry, which carries the most common genes and DNA. For this sample there are about 58,000 distinct CDR3 sequences; approximately 50% appear just once. The ten largest clones represent 15% to 20% of the sample. Flow cytometry had shown CD8+CD57+ cell expansion in the patients selected for sequencing. The specimen sequenced was sorted CD4+, CD8+, or CD8+CD57+ T cells (not recorded which) from PBMCs. The receptors were gathered from a human donor with aplastic anemia.

The rearrangement links TRBV15 to TRBJ1-2, with D possibly matching TRBD1 (5 bases). Trimming removed 5 bases at V and 8 bases at J, with 15 bases between. Germline V gene lookup returns CDR1 LNHNV and CDR2 YYDKDF (reference sequence). CDR3 length equals 13 residues. The CDR3 loop reads CATSSQAGLGYTF. CDR3 in DNA: TGTGCCACCAGCTCCCAGGCAGGGTTGGGCTACACCTTC. Filled out from reference TRBV15 and TRBJ1-2, the complete variable domain reads DAMVIQNPRYQVTQFGKPVTLSCSQTLNHNVMYWYQQKSSQAPKLLFHYYDKDFNNEADTPDNFQSRRPNTSFCFLDIRSPGLGDTAMYLCATSSQAGLGYTFGSGTRLTVV.

Relative to its sample, this clonotype is medium-sized (0.01 to 0.1%). V is TRBV2 and J is TRBJ2-7, with unresolved D. CDR3 size: 11 residues. The germline V gene has CDR1 SNHLY and CDR2 FYNNEI. Trimming took 5 bases from V and 6 from J, leaving 8 bases between them. Here the CDR3 DNA reads TGTGCCAGCAGTTCCGCGGCCGAGCAGTACTTC. Translation: CASSSAAEQYF. The full variable domain, rest sourced from reference TRBV2 and TRBJ2-7, is EPEVTQTPSHQVTQMGQEVILRCVPISNHLYFYWYRQILGQKVEFLVSFYNNEISEKSEIFDDQFSVERPDGSNFTLKIRSTKLEDSAMYFCASSSAAEQYFGPGTRLTVT.

This chain joins TRBV20-1 and TRBJ2-5; D uncertain. V lost 6 bases to trimming and J lost 2 bases, with 7 bases between them. This CDR3 has 11 residues. Germline lookup yields CDR1 DFQATT and CDR2 SNEGSKA (reference sequence). The CDR3 here is CSAAFQETQYF. CDR3 sequence (DNA): TGCAGTGCCGCCTTTCAAGAGACCCAGTACTTC.